This TCR beta chain came from a study of metastatic and nonmetastatic thyroid tumors. Across the study: Malignant thyroid and benign thyroid patients provided blood and tumor or nodule tissue whose repertoires were compared. Notes on the study in general: Patients with malignant thyroid tumors reportedly had significantly higher TCR beta diversity than those with benign nodules, in blood and tumor.

All patients were untreated before thyroid surgery. As regards this clone: What it binds is unknown.

CDR1 and CDR2 (germline): SGDLS, YYNGEE. CDR3 length: 14 amino acids. Deletions cut 0 bases from V and 7 bases from J, with 8 bases between. Using MiXCR, TCRdb re-called clones from the PCR reads. The sample lists fewer than 70,000 clones, 25% to 35% occurring once. Material for sequencing was blood. This clonotype originated in a female donor with papillary thyroid cancer or a benign thyroid nodule (not recorded which). Some clones in this sample may be carry-over from other donors' samples. The chain couples TRBV9 to TRBJ1-6; D unclear. CDR3 bases: TGTGCCAGCAGCGTAGGAATGGGGAATTCACCCCTCCACTTT. Translation gives CASSVGMGNSPLHF.